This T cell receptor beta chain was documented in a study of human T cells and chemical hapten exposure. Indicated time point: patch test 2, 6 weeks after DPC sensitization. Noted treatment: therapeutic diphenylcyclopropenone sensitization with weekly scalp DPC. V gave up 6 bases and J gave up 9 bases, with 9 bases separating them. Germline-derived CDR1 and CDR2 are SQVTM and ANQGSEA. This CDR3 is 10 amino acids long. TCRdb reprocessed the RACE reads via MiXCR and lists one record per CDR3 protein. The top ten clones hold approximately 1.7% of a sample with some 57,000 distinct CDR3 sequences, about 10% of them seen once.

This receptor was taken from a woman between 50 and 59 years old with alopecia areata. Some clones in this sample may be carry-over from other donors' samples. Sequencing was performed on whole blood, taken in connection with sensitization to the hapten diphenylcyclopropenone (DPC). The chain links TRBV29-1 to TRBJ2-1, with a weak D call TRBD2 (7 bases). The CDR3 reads CSVRGAEQFF. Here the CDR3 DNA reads TGCAGCGTACGGGGGGCTGAGCAGTTCTTC.